This passage covers 4 T cell receptor beta chains from one sample sequenced in a study of cytomegalovirus exposure and HLA in healthy donors. This PCR relied on a set of 60 Vbeta primers and 13 Jbeta primers. Measured with immunoSEQ multiplex PCR; TCRdb has only the in-frame clones, and not every one. The sample includes 20,000 to 25,000 clones, around 82% of them seen just once. Sequenced: PBMCs. These receptors originate from a man in his fifties or sixties in good health and CMV-seronegative.

This sequence joins TRBV30 and TRBJ1-2; D gene ambiguous. The CDR3 is 12 residues long. Germline CDR1 is GTSNPN and CDR2 is SVGIG (reference sequence). V lost 2 bases and J lost 5, with 9 bases in between. The CDR3 loop reads CAWSPERYGYTF. CDR3 nucleotides: TGTGCCTGGAGTCCAGAGAGGTATGGCTACACCTTC.

V and J are TRBV5-4 and TRBJ2-1, with 11 bases aligning to TRBD2. The V gene end was trimmed by 3 bases and the J gene end by 8 bases; junction bases not matched to a gene: 7. Germline CDR1 SGHNT, CDR2 YYREEE (reference sequence). The CDR3 length is 15 residues. CDR3 loop: CASSYAGTSGDEQFF. The CDR3 DNA is TGTGCCAGCAGCTATGCCGGGACTAGCGGTGATGAGCAGTTCTTC.

This chain links TRBV30 with TRBJ2-5, with 8 positions matching TRBD2. V dropped 2 bases and J dropped 6; count of bases not matched to a gene: 5. CDR3 length: 13 amino acids. Germline assignment: CDR1 GTSNPN and CDR2 SVGIG (reference sequence). Here the CDR3 reads CAWSLGGRKTQYF. The CDR3 bases are TGTGCCTGGAGTTTGGGCGGGAGGAAGACCCAGTACTTC.

The chain couples TRBV10-3 to TRBJ2-7, with 10 bases identical to TRBD2. This CDR3 contains 15 residues. Per the germline V gene, CDR1 is ENHRY and CDR2 is SYGVKD. V dropped 6 bases and J dropped 2; count of bases not matched to a gene: 7. CDR3 residues: CAIRAIAGGTYEQYF. CDR3 in DNA: TGTGCCATCAGGGCGATAGCGGGGGGTACCTACGAGCAGTACTTC.